What follows is one T cell receptor beta chain and its context. The antigen is not known. These data belong to a study of cytotoxic CD8 clonotypes in ibrutinib-treated CLL. The wider study: The cohort had around 10 relapsed/refractory and over 14 treatment-naive patients, around 18 IGHV unmutated. Whole-study results and caveats: Clonality went up at ibrutinib response and then declined back toward baseline at progression.

Clones were sequenced by immunoSEQ multiplex PCR, and TCRdb holds only the in-frame ones, with some missing. The sample contains roughly 200,000 clones, just over 70% of which appear only once. As input for TCR beta libraries, about 2 micrograms of genomic DNA came from cryopreserved PBMCs. CDR3 length: 15 residues. CDR1 LNHNV and CDR2 YYDKDF come from the germline V gene (reference sequence). Trimming removed 5 bases at V and 7 bases at J, with 19 bases between. The rearrangement links TRBV15 to TRBJ2-3; D possibly corresponds to TRBD1 (7 bases). The source is a human donor with chronic lymphocytic leukemia. The input for sequencing was PBMCs, taken after 12 months of ibrutinib treatment. The CDR3 region is CATSRAGGTANTQYF. CDR3 nucleotide sequence: TGTGCCACCAGCCGCGCTGGCGGGACAGCTAATACGCAGTATTTT.